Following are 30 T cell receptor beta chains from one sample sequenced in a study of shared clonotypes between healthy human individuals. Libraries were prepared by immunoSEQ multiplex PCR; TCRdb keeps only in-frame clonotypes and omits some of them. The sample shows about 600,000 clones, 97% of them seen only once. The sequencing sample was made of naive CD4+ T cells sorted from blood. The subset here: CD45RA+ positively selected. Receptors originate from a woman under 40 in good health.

As DNA, the CDR3 is TGTGCCAGCAGTCCCTCCGGACAGGGGGCAAATTTCGAGCAGTACTTC. It specifies CASSPSGQGANFEQYF. This chain links TRBV28 with TRBJ2-7, with 11 bases identical to TRBD1. CDR3 length: 16 amino acids. V shed 5 bases, J shed 6 bases, and the junction held 12 bases outside the gene matches. Germline assignment: CDR1 MDHEN and CDR2 SYDVKM.

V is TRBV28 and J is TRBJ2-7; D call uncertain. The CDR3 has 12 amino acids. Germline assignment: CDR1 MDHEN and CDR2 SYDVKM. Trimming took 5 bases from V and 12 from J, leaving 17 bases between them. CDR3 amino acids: CASSARPGPPYF. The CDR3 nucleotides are TGTGCCAGCAGTGCCCGGCCGGGCCCTCCGTACTTC.

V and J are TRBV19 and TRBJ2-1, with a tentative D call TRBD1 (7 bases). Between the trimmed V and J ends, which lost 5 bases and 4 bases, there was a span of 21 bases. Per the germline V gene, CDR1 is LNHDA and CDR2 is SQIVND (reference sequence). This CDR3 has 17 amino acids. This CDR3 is CASSDPGGSGRYNEQFF. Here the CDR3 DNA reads TGTGCCAGTAGTGACCCAGGGGGGAGTGGGAGGTACAATGAGCAGTTCTTC.

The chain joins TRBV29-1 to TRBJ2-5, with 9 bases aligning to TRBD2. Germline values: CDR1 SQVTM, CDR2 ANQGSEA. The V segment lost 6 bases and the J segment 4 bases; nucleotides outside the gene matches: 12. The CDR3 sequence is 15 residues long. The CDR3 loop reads CSVNQPRAGGETQYF. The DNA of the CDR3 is TGCAGCGTCAACCAGCCACGAGCGGGAGGAGAGACCCAGTACTTC.

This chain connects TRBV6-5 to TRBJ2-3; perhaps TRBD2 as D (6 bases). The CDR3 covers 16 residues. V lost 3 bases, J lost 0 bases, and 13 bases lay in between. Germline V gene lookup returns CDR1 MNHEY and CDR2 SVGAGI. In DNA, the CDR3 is TGTGCCAGCAGTTATTTCGGGGGAGGAAGCACAGATACGCAGTATTTT. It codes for CASSYFGGGSTDTQYF.

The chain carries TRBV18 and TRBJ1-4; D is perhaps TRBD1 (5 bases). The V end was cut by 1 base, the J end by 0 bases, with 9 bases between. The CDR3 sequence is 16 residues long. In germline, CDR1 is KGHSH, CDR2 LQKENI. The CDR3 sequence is CASSPQDSATNEKLFF. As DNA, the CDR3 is TGTGCCAGCTCACCACAAGACAGTGCAACTAATGAAAAACTGTTTTTT. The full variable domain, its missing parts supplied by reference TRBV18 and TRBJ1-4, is NAGVMQNPRHLVRRRGQEARLRCSPMKGHSHVYWYRQLPEEGLKFMVYLQKENIIDESGMPKERFSAEFPKEGPSILRIQQVVRGDSAAYFCASSPQDSATNEKLFFGSGTQLSVL.

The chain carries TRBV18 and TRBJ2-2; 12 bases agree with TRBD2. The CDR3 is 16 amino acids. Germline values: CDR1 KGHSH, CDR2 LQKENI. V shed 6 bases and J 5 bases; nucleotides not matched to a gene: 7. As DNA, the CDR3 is TGTGCCAGCTCGCAACGACTAGCGGGAGATACCGGGGAGCTGTTTTTT. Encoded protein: CASSQRLAGDTGELFF.

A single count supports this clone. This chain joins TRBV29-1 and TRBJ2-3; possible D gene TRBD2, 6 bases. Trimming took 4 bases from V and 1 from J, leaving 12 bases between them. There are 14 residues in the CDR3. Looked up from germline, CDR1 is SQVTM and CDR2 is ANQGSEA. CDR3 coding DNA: TGCAGCGTTGGCCCAAGGAGGGGCACAGATACGCAGTATTTT. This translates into CSVGPRRGTDTQYF.

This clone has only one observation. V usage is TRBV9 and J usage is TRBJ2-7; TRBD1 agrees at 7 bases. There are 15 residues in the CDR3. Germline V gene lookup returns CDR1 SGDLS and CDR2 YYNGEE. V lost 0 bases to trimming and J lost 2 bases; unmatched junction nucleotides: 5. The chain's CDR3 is CASSVERGPTYEQYF. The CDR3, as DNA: TGTGCCAGCAGCGTAGAAAGGGGGCCCACCTACGAGCAGTACTTC.

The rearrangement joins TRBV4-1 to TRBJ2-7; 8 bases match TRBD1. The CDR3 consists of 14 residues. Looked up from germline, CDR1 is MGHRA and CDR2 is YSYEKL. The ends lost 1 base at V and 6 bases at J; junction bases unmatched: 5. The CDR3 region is CASSQADRVGEQYF. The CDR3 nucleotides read TGCGCCAGCAGCCAAGCGGACAGGGTCGGCGAGCAGTACTTC.

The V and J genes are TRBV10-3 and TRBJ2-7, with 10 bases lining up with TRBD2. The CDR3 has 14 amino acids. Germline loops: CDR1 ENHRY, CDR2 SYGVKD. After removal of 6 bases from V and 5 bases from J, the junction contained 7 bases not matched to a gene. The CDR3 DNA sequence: TGTGCCATCAGGGAGCTAGCGGGAGAGGACGAGCAGTACTTC. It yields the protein CAIRELAGEDEQYF.

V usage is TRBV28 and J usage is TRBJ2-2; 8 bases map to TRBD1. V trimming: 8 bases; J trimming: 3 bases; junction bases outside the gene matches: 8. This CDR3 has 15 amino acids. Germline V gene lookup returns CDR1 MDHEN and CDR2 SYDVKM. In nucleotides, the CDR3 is TGTGCCAGCCTCAGGGTGGACAGGGACACCGGGGAGCTGTTTTTT. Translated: CASLRVDRDTGELFF.

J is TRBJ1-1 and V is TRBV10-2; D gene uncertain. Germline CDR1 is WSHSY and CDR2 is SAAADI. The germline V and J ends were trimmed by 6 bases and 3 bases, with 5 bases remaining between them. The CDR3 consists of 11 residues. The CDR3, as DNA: TGCGCCAGCAGACTCGACACTGAAGCTTTCTTT. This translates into CASRLDTEAFF.

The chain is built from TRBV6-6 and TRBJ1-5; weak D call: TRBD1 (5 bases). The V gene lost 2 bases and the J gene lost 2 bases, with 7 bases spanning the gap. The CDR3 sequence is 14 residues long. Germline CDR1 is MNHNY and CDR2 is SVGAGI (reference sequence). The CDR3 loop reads CASSYGGGNQPQHF. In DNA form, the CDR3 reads TGTGCCAGCAGTTACGGGGGGGGCAATCAGCCCCAGCATTTT.

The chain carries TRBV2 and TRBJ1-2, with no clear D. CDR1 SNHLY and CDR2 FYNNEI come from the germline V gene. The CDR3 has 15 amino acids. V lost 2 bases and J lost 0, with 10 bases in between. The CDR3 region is CASSELGSSNYGYTF. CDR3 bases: TGTGCCAGCAGTGAACTGGGCAGTTCTAACTATGGCTACACCTTC.

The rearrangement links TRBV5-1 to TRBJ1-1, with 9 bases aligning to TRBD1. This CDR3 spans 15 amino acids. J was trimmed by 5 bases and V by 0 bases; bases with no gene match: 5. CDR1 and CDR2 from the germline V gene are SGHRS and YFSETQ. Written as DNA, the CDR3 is TGCGCCAGCAGCTTGGTGGGCGACAGGGGGACTGAAGCTTTCTTT. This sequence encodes CASSLVGDRGTEAFF.

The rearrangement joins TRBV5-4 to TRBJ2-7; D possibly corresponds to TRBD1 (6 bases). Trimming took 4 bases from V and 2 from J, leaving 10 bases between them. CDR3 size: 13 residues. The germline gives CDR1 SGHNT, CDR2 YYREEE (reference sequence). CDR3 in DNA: TGTGCCAGCAGCCGGGACAAGCCCTACGAGCAGTACTTC. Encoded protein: CASSRDKPYEQYF.

CDR3 bases: TGTGCCAGCTCCCGGGGAGGGGTCGACCAAGAGACCCAGTACTTC. Residues: CASSRGGVDQETQYF. This sequence joins TRBV9 and TRBJ2-5; 7 bases are a match to TRBD2. The CDR3 spans 15 residues. The ends lost 7 bases at V and 0 bases at J; junction bases unmatched: 9. Germline assignment: CDR1 SGDLS and CDR2 YYNGEE.

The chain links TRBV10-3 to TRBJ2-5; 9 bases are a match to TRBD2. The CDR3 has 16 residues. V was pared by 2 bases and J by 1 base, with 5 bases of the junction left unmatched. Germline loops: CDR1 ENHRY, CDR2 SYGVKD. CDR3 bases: TGTGCCATCAGTGAGGGAGCGGGGGGACTCCAAGAGACCCAGTACTTC. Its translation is CAISEGAGGLQETQYF.

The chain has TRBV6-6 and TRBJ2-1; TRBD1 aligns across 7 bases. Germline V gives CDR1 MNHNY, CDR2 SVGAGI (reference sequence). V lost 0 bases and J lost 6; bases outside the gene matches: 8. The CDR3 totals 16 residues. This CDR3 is CASSYSNRGRLNEQFF. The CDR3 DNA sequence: TGTGCCAGCAGTTACTCCAACAGGGGAAGGCTCAATGAGCAGTTCTTC.

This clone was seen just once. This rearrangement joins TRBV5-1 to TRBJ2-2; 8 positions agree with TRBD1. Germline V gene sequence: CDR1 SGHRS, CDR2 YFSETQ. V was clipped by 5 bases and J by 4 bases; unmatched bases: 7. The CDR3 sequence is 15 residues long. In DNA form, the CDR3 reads TGCGCCAGCAGGCCCGGGACAGGTTCCACCGGGGAGCTGTTTTTT. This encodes CASRPGTGSTGELFF.

The CDR3 here is CASSDPGTVEAFF. CDR3 in DNA: TGTGCCAGCAGTGATCCCGGGACAGTAGAAGCTTTCTTT. This chain connects TRBV2 to TRBJ1-1, with 7 bases aligning to TRBD1. The CDR3 is made up of 13 amino acids. V gave up 3 bases and J gave up 8 bases; unmatched junction bases: 6. The germline V gene encodes CDR1 SNHLY and CDR2 FYNNEI.

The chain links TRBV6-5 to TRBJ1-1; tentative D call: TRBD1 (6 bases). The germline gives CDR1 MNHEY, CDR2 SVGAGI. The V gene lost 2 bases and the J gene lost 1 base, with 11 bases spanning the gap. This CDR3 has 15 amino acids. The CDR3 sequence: CASSYNGGGNTEAFF. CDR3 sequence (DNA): TGTGCCAGCAGTTACAATGGGGGCGGGAACACTGAAGCTTTCTTT.

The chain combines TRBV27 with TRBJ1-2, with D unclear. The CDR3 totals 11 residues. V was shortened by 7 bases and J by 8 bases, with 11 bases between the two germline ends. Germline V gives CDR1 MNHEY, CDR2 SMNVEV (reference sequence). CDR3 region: CASKGGHGYTF. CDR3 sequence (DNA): TGTGCCAGCAAAGGTGGGCACGGCTACACCTTC.

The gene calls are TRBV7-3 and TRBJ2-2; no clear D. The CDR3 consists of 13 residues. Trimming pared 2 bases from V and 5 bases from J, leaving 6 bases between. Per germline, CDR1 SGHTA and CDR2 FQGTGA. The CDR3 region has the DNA TGTGCCAGCAGCTTAGGGCCGACCGGGGAGCTGTTTTTT. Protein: CASSLGPTGELFF.

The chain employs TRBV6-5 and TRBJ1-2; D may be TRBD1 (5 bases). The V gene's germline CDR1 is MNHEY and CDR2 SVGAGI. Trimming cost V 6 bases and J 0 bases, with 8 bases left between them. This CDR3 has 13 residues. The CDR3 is CASRGTANYGYTF. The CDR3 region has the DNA TGTGCCAGCAGGGGGACCGCTAACTATGGCTACACCTTC.

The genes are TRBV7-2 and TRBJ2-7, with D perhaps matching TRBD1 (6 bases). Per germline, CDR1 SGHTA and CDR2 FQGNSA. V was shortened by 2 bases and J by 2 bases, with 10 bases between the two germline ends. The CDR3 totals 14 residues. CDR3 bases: TGTGCCAGCAGCTTATCAGAGGGGGCCTACGAGCAGTACTTC. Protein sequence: CASSLSEGAYEQYF. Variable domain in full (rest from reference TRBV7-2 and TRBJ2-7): GAGVSQSPSNKVTEKGKDVELRCDPISGHTALYWYRQSLGQGLEFLIYFQGNSAPDKSGLPSDRFSAERTGGSVSTLTIQRTQQEDSAVYLCASSLSEGAYEQYFGPGTRLTVT.

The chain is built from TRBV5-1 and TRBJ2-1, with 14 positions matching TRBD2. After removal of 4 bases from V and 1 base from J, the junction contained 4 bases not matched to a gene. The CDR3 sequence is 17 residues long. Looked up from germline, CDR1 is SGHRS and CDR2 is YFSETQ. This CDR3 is CASSPRLAGGSYNEQFF. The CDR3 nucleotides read TGCGCCAGCAGCCCACGACTAGCGGGAGGGTCCTACAATGAGCAGTTCTTC.

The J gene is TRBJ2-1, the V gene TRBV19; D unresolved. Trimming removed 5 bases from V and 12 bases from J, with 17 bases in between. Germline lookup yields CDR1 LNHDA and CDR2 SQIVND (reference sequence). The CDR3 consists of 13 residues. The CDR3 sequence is CASSGPAVGGQFF. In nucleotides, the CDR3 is TGTGCCAGTAGTGGACCCGCCGTGGGTGGGCAGTTCTTC.

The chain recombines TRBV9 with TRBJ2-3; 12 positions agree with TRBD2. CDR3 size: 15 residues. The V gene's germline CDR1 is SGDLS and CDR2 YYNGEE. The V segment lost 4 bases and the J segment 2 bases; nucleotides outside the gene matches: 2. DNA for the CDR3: TGTGCCAGCAGCAGACTAGCGGGAGTCACAGATACGCAGTATTTT. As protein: CASSRLAGVTDTQYF.